This TCR beta chain was observed in a study of regulatory T cells in long-lasting Graves disease. Findings of the study overall: Thyroid tissue went unstudied; only peripheral blood was examined. The study found persistent patients shared more public clonotypes (roughly 3,000) than new patients (about 890).

Ten or more counts support this clonotype. What it binds is unknown. Time point denoted: persistent/refractory GD, antithyroid drugs over 5 years with positive TRAb. PBMCs provided the RNA from which the TCR library was made. Libraries of TCR beta came from iRepertoire HTBI primers plus Arm-PCR of CDR3 regions. TCRdb reanalysed the multiplex PCR reads using MiXCR and keeps one entry per CDR3 protein. This table holds 400,000 to 500,000 distinct CDR3 sequences, 21% found once. The sample in question was peripheral blood mononuclear cells (PBMCs), obtained when the disease was refractory, from a patient treated with antithyroid drugs. The clonotype was recovered from a female donor with Graves disease.

The DNA of the CDR3 is TGCGCCAGCAGTGACGGTGGGTTGAACGAGCAGTACTTC. Translating it yields CASSDGGLNEQYF. The chain recombines TRBV10-2 with TRBJ2-7; D uncertain. The CDR3 sequence is 13 residues long. Germline CDR1 reads WSHSY; CDR2 reads SAAADI. The V and J ends lost 3 bases and 5 bases respectively, with 11 bases between them.